What follows are 17 T cell receptor beta chains derived from one specimen sequenced in a study of T cells in localized non-small cell lung cancer. Profiling relied on immunoSEQ multiplex PCR, and the TCRdb table lists in-frame clones only, not all of them. The sample includes about 2,200 clones, more than 30% seen only once; the top ten take about an eighth. Sequencing was performed on normal lung tissue next to the tumor, taken before any cancer treatment. The receptors originated from an older female donor with stage I squamous cell lung carcinoma.

The table lists this clone with a few counts. The chain has TRBV19 and TRBJ1-3; D unresolved. The CDR3 contains 15 residues. Per germline, CDR1 LNHDA and CDR2 SQIVND (reference sequence). V lost 5 bases and J lost 3, with 14 bases in between. The DNA for the CDR3 is TGTGCCAGTAGTCTCGGGGAAGGTATTGGAAACACCATATATTTT. It encodes CASSLGEGIGNTIYF.

Only a few counts were recorded for this clone. The V call is TRBV28, the J call TRBJ2-3; D uncertain. The CDR3 totals 12 residues. CDR1 is MDHEN and CDR2 is SYDVKM in the germline V gene. V shed 7 bases and J shed 3 bases, with 8 bases lying between them. The CDR3 coding sequence is TGTGCCAGCAAGGAGTTAACAGATACGCAGTATTTT. This encodes CASKELTDTQYF.

The chain uses TRBV10-3 and TRBJ1-6; D call uncertain. The CDR3 runs to 13 residues. Germline V gene data show CDR1 as ENHRY and CDR2 as SYGVKD. V lost 7 bases, J lost 7 bases, and 11 bases lay in between. The CDR3 spells CAITTDWNSPLHF. The CDR3 DNA is TGTGCCATCACGACCGATTGGAATTCACCCCTCCACTTT.

This clone ranks as medium-sized (0.01 to 0.1%). The J gene is TRBJ2-3, the V gene TRBV10-3, with TRBD2 matching over 10 bases. Germline V gene lookup returns CDR1 ENHRY and CDR2 SYGVKD. The CDR3 is 15 amino acids. Unmatched junction bases numbered 3, after V lost 2 bases and J lost 4 bases. CDR3 loop: CAISEPGLAPDTQYF. CDR3 coding DNA: TGTGCCATCAGTGAGCCGGGACTAGCGCCAGATACGCAGTATTTT.

By sample share, this clone is large. V gene TRBV6-8 combines with J gene TRBJ2-7, with D perhaps matching TRBD2 (5 bases). V was pared by 2 bases and J by 3 bases, with 14 bases between. Germline values: CDR1 MNHGY, CDR2 SAAAGT. The CDR3 loop spans 15 amino acids. The CDR3 sequence is CASSYRGSGHYEQYV. In DNA, the CDR3 is TGTGCCAGCAGTTACAGAGGGTCGGGCCACTACGAGCAGTACGTC.

This clone was detected only a few times. The chain is built from TRBV11-3 and TRBJ1-2; D gene unclear. CDR1 and CDR2 from the germline V gene are SGHNT and YENEEA. The V end lost 1 base, the J end lost 1 base, and 16 bases lay between the germline ends. This CDR3 contains 17 residues. The CDR3 region has the DNA TGTGCCAGCAGCTTAGGAAGGATGGCAGGCGGTAACTATGGCTACACCTTC. This translates into CASSLGRMAGGNYGYTF.

The chain recombines TRBV11-3 with TRBJ1-3; 8 nucleotides match TRBD1. This CDR3 region has 16 residues. After removal of 5 bases from V and 1 base from J, the junction contained 7 bases not matched to a gene. CDR1 is SGHNT, CDR2 YENEEA, per germline. CDR3 protein: CASSSSRGLSGNTIYF. As DNA, the CDR3 is TGTGCCAGCAGCAGCTCCAGGGGGCTATCTGGAAACACCATATATTTT.

This clone is deemed medium-sized (0.01 to 0.1%). The rearrangement joins TRBV4-1 to TRBJ2-1, with unresolved D. V lost 0 bases to trimming and J lost 2 bases, with 11 bases between them. The CDR3 is 16 amino acids. Germline lookup yields CDR1 MGHRA and CDR2 YSYEKL. The CDR3 spells CASSQDLGRPYNEQFF. The DNA of the CDR3 is TGCGCCAGCAGCCAAGATCTGGGCAGACCCTACAATGAGCAGTTCTTC.

The gene calls are TRBV18 and TRBJ1-1; the match to TRBD1 covers 7 bases. The CDR3 runs 14 residues. The V and J ends lost 3 bases and 4 bases, in that order; junction bases with no gene match: 5. CDR1 is KGHSH, CDR2 LQKENI, per germline. CDR3 sequence reads: CASSPERGRTEAFF. Here the CDR3 DNA reads TGTGCCAGCTCACCGGAGAGGGGGCGCACTGAAGCTTTCTTT.

The rearrangement joins TRBV30 to TRBJ1-5; tentative D call: TRBD1 (5 bases). Germline lookup yields CDR1 GTSNPN and CDR2 SVGIG (reference sequence). V was pared by 1 base and J by 7 bases, with 8 bases between. CDR3 size: 12 residues. As DNA, the CDR3 is TGTGCCTGGAGTGGGACAAAACAGCCCCAGCATTTT. Protein product: CAWSGTKQPQHF.

This clone ranks as medium-sized. V is TRBV9 and J is TRBJ2-1; 9 nucleotides match TRBD2. Germline V gene lookup returns CDR1 SGDLS and CDR2 YYNGEE. Germline trimming cut 3 bases from V and 8 bases from J; bases unmatched to any gene: 9. This CDR3 is 15 amino acids long. The CDR3 here is CASSAGGGRADEQFF. In nucleotides, the CDR3 is TGTGCCAGCAGCGCTGGGGGCGGGAGGGCAGATGAGCAGTTCTTC.

This clone was counted only a few times. The chain joins TRBV11-3 to TRBJ1-3; D remains unclear. Germline CDR1 and CDR2: SGHNT and YENEEA. The CDR3 has 15 amino acids. Between the trimmed V and J ends, which lost 3 bases and 0 bases, there was a span of 9 bases. The CDR3 here is CASSFDGNSGNTIYF. The CDR3 nucleotides read TGTGCCAGCAGCTTCGACGGAAACTCTGGAAACACCATATATTTT.

The V call is TRBV28, the J call TRBJ1-2; TRBD1 aligns across 10 bases. Germline loops: CDR1 MDHEN, CDR2 SYDVKM. V shed 4 bases and J 10 bases; nucleotides not matched to a gene: 3. This CDR3 region has 12 residues. The CDR3 sequence is CASSWDRGPYTF. The CDR3 DNA is TGTGCCAGCAGTTGGGACAGGGGACCCTACACCTTC.

This clone has just a few counts. The rearrangement uses TRBV30 and TRBJ1-3, with TRBD1 as a possible D gene (6 bases). Germline V gene data show CDR1 as GTSNPN and CDR2 as SVGIG (reference sequence). V lost 4 bases, J lost 1 base, and 11 bases lay in between. The CDR3 consists of 14 residues. The CDR3 DNA reads TGTGCCTGGAAATACAGGGAGTCTGGAAACACCATATATTTT. It yields the protein CAWKYRESGNTIYF.

The rearrangement links TRBV6-8 to TRBJ2-7; TRBD1 matches at 7 bases. The CDR3 is made up of 16 amino acids. V shed 0 bases, J shed 2 bases, and the junction held 7 bases outside the gene matches. Germline CDR1 reads MNHGY; CDR2 reads SAAAGT. CDR3 bases: TGTGCCAGCAGTTACTCGTCTTCCCAGGGGGCCTACGAGCAGTACTTC. Encoded protein: CASSYSSSQGAYEQYF.

Concerning this clone itself: One junction end does not reproduce the germline sequence, and a read error may be involved. The chain has TRBV7-6 and TRBJ1-4; no reliable D call. The CDR3 has 15 amino acids. Germline assignment: CDR1 SGHVS and CDR2 FNYEAQ. This CDR3 is CASSQDPRTNVKLFF. The CDR3 DNA follows: TGTGCCAGCAGCCAAGACCCCAGGACCAATGTAAAACTGTTTTTT.

The chain joins TRBV10-3 to TRBJ1-3; maybe TRBD1 (6 bases). The CDR3 has 16 residues. In germline, CDR1 is ENHRY, CDR2 SYGVKD. V lost 2 bases and J lost 4, with 15 bases in between. The CDR3 nucleotides are TGTGCCATCAGTGAGACTTTACAGGGTTCGGGAAACACCATATATTTT. It translates to CAISETLQGSGNTIYF.